This T cell receptor beta chain was captured by sequencing in a study of technical replicates of blood from a handful of donors. CDR3 length equals 15 residues. V lost 6 bases and J lost 6, with 17 bases in between. Looked up from germline, CDR1 is SGHAT and CDR2 is FQNNGV. Measured with immunoSEQ multiplex PCR; TCRdb has only the in-frame clones, and not every one. The table lists almost 85,000 clones, 97% of them singletons, with approximately 0.2% in the top ten. The specimen was T cells isolated from PBMCs. This chain uses TRBV11-2 with TRBJ1-4; TRBD1 might be the D (5 bases). The receptor was derived from a human donor in good health. The CDR3 sequence: CASSSLGQKDEKLFF. In DNA, the CDR3 is TGTGCCAGCAGTTCCTTGGGGCAGAAGGATGAAAAACTGTTTTTT. Looking up the rest from reference TRBV11-2 and TRBJ1-4 gives the full variable domain: EAGVAQSPRYKIIEKRQSVAFWCNPISGHATLYWYQQILGQGPKLLIQFQNNGVVDDSQLPKDRFSAERLKGVDSTLKIQPAKLEDSAVYLCASSSLGQKDEKLFFGSGTQLSVL.